A selection of T cell receptor beta chains follows, all from one sample in a study of human CD8 memory T cell subsets. TCRdb processed the 5' RACE reads again and assigns one entry to each CDR3 protein, with no DNA. The listing contains around 6,000 distinct CDR3 sequences. The specimen was CD8+ T cells from PBMCs. The receptors stem from a human donor in good health. CDR3s include the opening cysteine and the closing phenylalanine or tryptophan. Only some rows state a clone size, as once, few, many or a class for expanded clones.

V: TRBV15
J: TRBJ1-1
size: NA
length: 12
CDR3: CATSAFATEAFF

V: TRBV13
J: TRBJ2-5
size: NA
length: 15
CDR3: CASSSGRGRQETQYF

V: TRBV19
J: TRBJ2-3
size: NA
length: 14
CDR3: CASSMRLNTDTQYF

V: TRBV9
J: TRBJ2-1
size: NA
length: 15
CDR3: CASSVGSGVPNEQFF

V: TRBV20-1
J: TRBJ1-2
size: NA
length: 17
CDR3: CSARDGQGDRGNYGYTF

V: TRBV2
J: TRBJ1-4
size: NA
length: 15
CDR3: CASSADRGTNEKLFF

V: TRBV20-1
J: TRBJ2-7
size: NA
length: 14
CDR3: CSARDLSGPYEQYF

V: TRBV9
J: TRBJ1-5
size: large
length: 14
CDR3: CASSVGQTDQPQHF

V: TRBV7-9
J: TRBJ2-3
size: NA
length: 15
CDR3: CASSPPGVGGDTQYF

V: TRBV7-9
J: TRBJ1-2
size: NA
length: 15
CDR3: CASSFLELSEAGYTF

V: TRBV6-5
J: TRBJ1-2
size: medium-sized
length: 13
CDR3: CASSSPNTYGYTF

V: TRBV24-1
J: TRBJ2-1
size: NA
length: 13
CDR3: CATSGLAGHEQFF

V: TRBV5-1
J: TRBJ1-2
size: NA
length: 16
CDR3: CASSDPGGMANYGYTF

V: TRBV5-4
J: TRBJ2-7
size: NA
length: 14
CDR3: CASSSTGDSYEQYF

V: TRBV7-9
J: TRBJ2-5
size: medium-sized
length: 15
CDR3: CASSFSTSGQETQYF

V: TRBV19
J: TRBJ2-5
size: NA
length: 15
CDR3: CASSMGDRARETQYF

V: TRBV4-3
J: TRBJ2-1
size: NA
length: 16
CDR3: CASSRRLSGGDNEQFF

V: TRBV28
J: TRBJ2-3
size: medium-sized
length: 11
CDR3: CASSSLDTQYF

V: TRBV4-3
J: TRBJ2-1
size: NA
length: 15
CDR3: CASSQLAGGVNEQFF

V: TRBV6-5
J: TRBJ1-1
size: NA
length: 15
CDR3: CASSYGGVMNTEAFF

V: TRBV15
J: TRBJ2-7
size: NA
length: 15
CDR3: CATSRERRASYEQYF

V: TRBV7-9
J: TRBJ1-2
size: NA
length: 14
CDR3: CASSLAQEGTGYTF

V: TRBV28
J: TRBJ2-2
size: NA
length: 12
CDR3: CASTLGNGELFF

V: TRBV2
J: TRBJ2-1
size: NA
length: 12
CDR3: CASRPLAGEQFF

V: TRBV5-1
J: TRBJ2-5
size: NA
length: 14
CDR3: CASSLDREGETQYF

V: TRBV27
J: TRBJ1-6
size: NA
length: 16
CDR3: CASSLSTSSYNSPLHF

V: TRBV5-4
J: TRBJ1-1
size: NA
length: 15
CDR3: CASSFLGSLDTEAFF

V: TRBV5-1
J: TRBJ2-1
size: NA
length: 15
CDR3: CASSPGLAGVYEQFF

V: TRBV9
J: TRBJ1-5
size: NA
length: 16
CDR3: CASSETPDGNGQPQHF

V: TRBV20-1
J: TRBJ2-3
size: NA
length: 15
CDR3: CSARSGGRASDTQYF

V: TRBV28
J: TRBJ1-5
size: NA
length: 13
CDR3: CASSGRLHQPQHF

V: TRBV28
J: TRBJ2-6
size: NA
length: 14
CDR3: CASSFGVGANVLTF

V: TRBV6-1
J: TRBJ2-5
size: NA
length: 14
CDR3: CASSEWQGKETQYF

V: TRBV2
J: TRBJ2-5
size: NA
length: 15
CDR3: CASNSGGRYQETQYF

V: TRBV12-3/TRBV12-4
J: TRBJ2-3
size: NA
length: 14
CDR3: CASSLMGPSDTQYF

V: TRBV5-1
J: TRBJ2-1
size: NA
length: 15
CDR3: CASSWTSGGTNEQFF

V: TRBV2
J: TRBJ2-3
size: NA
length: 14
CDR3: CASTKRHFTDTQYF

V: TRBV28
J: TRBJ2-1
size: NA
length: 17
CDR3: CASSLSRTSSAYNEQFF

V: TRBV7-8
J: TRBJ2-3
size: NA
length: 13
CDR3: CASSVFGGDTQYF

V: TRBV14
J: TRBJ1-1
size: medium-sized
length: 13
CDR3: CASSPQGFGEAFF

V: TRBV6-2/TRBV6-3
J: TRBJ2-1
size: NA
length: 15
CDR3: CASSYGVGSYNEQFF

V: TRBV29-1
J: TRBJ2-7
size: medium-sized
length: 12
CDR3: CSVAEGGYEQYF

V: TRBV28
J: TRBJ2-7
size: NA
length: 13
CDR3: CASSPGPTYEQYF

V: TRBV20-1
J: TRBJ1-6
size: NA
length: 13
CDR3: CSATKAPNSPLHF

V: TRBV5-1
J: TRBJ2-4
size: NA
length: 16
CDR3: CASSFGPPGPRNIQYF

V: TRBV7-9
J: TRBJ2-3
size: NA
length: 18
CDR3: CASTPRLGGPDPTDTQYF

V: TRBV28
J: TRBJ2-1
size: NA
length: 14
CDR3: CASSRTGAPGEQFF

V: TRBV7-2
J: TRBJ1-2
size: NA
length: 12
CDR3: CASSFDNYGYTF

V: TRBV4-3
J: TRBJ2-2
size: NA
length: 17
CDR3: CASSQEGLAENTGELFF

V: TRBV29-1
J: TRBJ1-2
size: NA
length: 12
CDR3: CSVPGRADGYTF

V: TRBV2
J: TRBJ2-7
size: NA
length: 14
CDR3: CASSDPEAGYEQYF

V: TRBV5-4
J: TRBJ2-5
size: NA
length: 17
CDR3: CASSQRLAGLYQETQYF

V: TRBV19
J: TRBJ1-4
size: NA
length: 14
CDR3: CASSERQGNEKLFF

V: TRBV3-1
J: TRBJ2-2
size: NA
length: 17
CDR3: CASSLSRVTANTGELFF

V: TRBV2
J: TRBJ1-2
size: NA
length: 15
CDR3: CASSEDPGQGNGYTF

V: TRBV27
J: TRBJ2-5
size: NA
length: 14
CDR3: CASSPLTGEETQYF

V: TRBV20-1
J: TRBJ2-3
size: NA
length: 17
CDR3: CSAREEGASGRTDTQYF